The 18 T cell receptor beta chains given below trace back to one sample, sequenced in a study of blood T cells in healthy people across ages. A J-beta primer mix and a sample-barcoded 5' primer were used in a second PCR of roughly 6 to 11 cycles. MiXCR, applied by TCRdb to the 5' RACE reads, yields one record per CDR3 protein. The top ten clones hold approximately 15% of a sample with just under 900,000 distinct CDR3 sequences, more than 25% of them seen once. The sample taken for sequencing was blood. The origin of the receptors is a woman over 75 in good health.

J is TRBJ2-2 and V is TRBV2, with 7 bases that match TRBD1. V was pared by 6 bases and J by 1 base, with 5 bases of the junction left unmatched. The CDR3 has 15 amino acids. Germline CDR1 is SNHLY and CDR2 is FYNNEI. The CDR3 reads CASSPTGLNTGELFF. DNA of the CDR3: TGTGCCAGCAGCCCGACAGGGCTGAACACCGGGGAGCTGTTTTTT.

This sequence joins TRBV4-3 and TRBJ2-1, with TRBD1 matching 10 bases. V dropped 3 bases and J dropped 9; count of bases not matched to a gene: 8. The CDR3 is made up of 15 amino acids. From germline, CDR1 is LGHNA and CDR2 YSLEER. CDR3 nucleotide sequence: TGCGCCAGCAGCCACGGACAGGGGGACCGCGGTGAGCAGTTCTTC. This translates into CASSHGQGDRGEQFF.

As to this clonotype: A much bigger clone sits one base away, suggesting this may be a read error. The CDR3 DNA reads as TGCAGTGCTGCGGGACAGGGGGACGCAGCCCTGAAGTTCTACAATGAGCAGTACTTC. Protein product: CSAAGQGDAALKFYNEQYF. The chain joins TRBV20-1 to TRBJ2-5; 11 bases are shared with TRBD1. J lost 11 bases, V lost 5 bases, and 28 bases had no gene match. This CDR3 spans 19 amino acids. The germline CDR1 and CDR2 sequences are DFQATT and SNEGSKA (reference sequence).

In this sample, this clonotype turned up many times. V gene TRBV28 combines with J gene TRBJ2-7, with D perhaps matching TRBD1 (6 bases). V was trimmed by 8 bases and J by 2 bases, leaving 16 bases between them. This CDR3 comprises 14 residues. In germline, CDR1 is MDHEN, CDR2 SYDVKM. In nucleotides, the CDR3 is TGTGCCAGCCGAGTCGCCGACAGGACCTACGAGCAGTACTTC. Translated: CASRVADRTYEQYF.

Ten or more counts support this clonotype. The J gene is TRBJ2-1, the V gene TRBV12-5; TRBD2 agrees at 8 bases. The V and J ends lost 9 bases and 6 bases, in that order; junction bases with no gene match: 1. CDR3 length: 11 residues. Looked up from germline, CDR1 is LGHNT and CDR2 is FRNRAP. CDR3 region: CASGGGNEQFF. DNA for the CDR3: TGTGCTAGCGGGGGGGGCAATGAGCAGTTCTTC.

The rearrangement links TRBV2 to TRBJ1-5; D remains unclear. CDR3 length: 15 residues. CDR1 and CDR2 from the germline V gene are SNHLY and FYNNEI. Trimming cost V 3 bases and J 1 base, with 10 bases left between them. CDR3 bases: TGTGCCAGCAGTGACCGATTGGCGAGCAATCAGCCCCAGCATTTT. Its translation is CASSDRLASNQPQHF.

This clonotype appeared once. This chain links TRBV5-4 with TRBJ2-7; tentatively, D is TRBD1 or TRBD2 (5 bases each). Judging by the DNA end, TRBJ2-5 fits better; the J call may be wrong. CDR3 length equals 14 residues. Germline V gives CDR1 SGHNT, CDR2 YYREEE (reference sequence). CDR3 nucleotide sequence: TGTGCCAGCAGCCCTGATGTGGGGGATGAGACCCAGTACTTC. Protein: CASSPDVGDETQYF.

This clonotype was recorded many times. This chain links TRBV12-3 or TRBV12-4 with TRBJ1-2; D is undetermined. The CDR3 totals 13 residues. V was shortened by 6 bases and J by 7 bases, with 15 bases between the two germline ends. DNA for the CDR3: TGTGCCAGCAGCCCGGACGGGAAACGTGGCTACACCTTC. Protein product: CASSPDGKRGYTF.

J is TRBJ1-2 and V is TRBV25-1; D gene ambiguous. V was trimmed by 4 bases and J by 1 base, leaving 10 bases between them. Germline CDR1 is MGHDK and CDR2 is SYGVNS. CDR3 length: 14 amino acids. The CDR3 coding sequence is TGTGCCAGCAGTGGGTGGGTGGGTAACTATGGCTACACCTTC. Translation gives CASSGWVGNYGYTF.

The sample holds many counts of this clonotype. The chain joins TRBV7-9 to TRBJ1-4, with D unclear. This CDR3 spans 15 amino acids. Germline CDR1 SEHNR, CDR2 FQNEAQ (reference sequence). Trimming removed 1 base from V and 8 bases from J, with 14 bases in between. The CDR3 region has the DNA TGTGCCAGCAGCTTAGGGCCAGCGCCGCAGGAAAAACTGTTTTTT. Its translation: CASSLGPAPQEKLFF.

This clonotype was detected many times. A single base separates this from a much larger clone, so it may be a read error. The chain joins TRBV27 to TRBJ2-1, with D maybe TRBD2 (5 bases). The DNA end is more similar to TRBJ2-7, so the J call may be wrong. Germline-derived CDR1 and CDR2 are MNHEY and SMNVEV (reference sequence). The CDR3 consists of 17 residues. The CDR3 protein is CASSPDGVRSSYNEQYF. DNA of the CDR3: TGTGCCAGCAGTCCTGACGGGGTTAGGAGCTCCTACAATGAGCAGTACTTC.

This sequence joins TRBV7-2 and TRBJ2-3; possibly TRBD2 for D (5 bases). The CDR3 is 16 amino acids. V lost 5 bases and J lost 0, with 15 bases in between. Germline loops: CDR1 SGHTA, CDR2 FQGNSA. CDR3 nucleotide sequence: TGTGCCAGCAGCCGCCTCCTTAGCGCAAGCACAGATACGCAGTATTTT. Encoded protein: CASSRLLSASTDTQYF.

There are many counts of this clonotype. This rearrangement joins TRBV11-2 to TRBJ2-1; 9 bases match TRBD1. From germline, CDR1 is SGHAT and CDR2 FQNNGV. V was pared by 10 bases and J by 5 bases, with 6 bases of the junction left unmatched. This CDR3 is built from 13 residues. CDR3 loop: CATRDRENNEQFF. Here the CDR3 DNA reads TGTGCCACCCGGGACAGGGAGAACAATGAGCAGTTCTTC.

CDR3 loop: CASKQYQGDTQYF. The CDR3 region has the DNA TGTGCCAGCAAGCAGTATCAGGGAGATACGCAGTATTTT. The chain has TRBV7-2 and TRBJ2-3, with D tentatively TRBD1 (5 bases). V lost 7 bases to trimming and J lost 5 bases, with 13 bases between them. The germline gives CDR1 SGHTA, CDR2 FQGNSA. The CDR3 length is 13 residues.

There are many counts of this clonotype. V gene TRBV11-2 combines with J gene TRBJ1-4, with a possible D match to TRBD1 (6 bases). CDR3 length equals 15 residues. The ends were cut back, 2 bases at V and 0 bases at J, with 7 bases in the middle. Germline assignment: CDR1 SGHAT and CDR2 FQNNGV. In DNA, the CDR3 is TGTGCCAGCAGCTTAAAGGGGGCAACTAATGAAAAACTGTTTTTT. Amino acid sequence: CASSLKGATNEKLFF.

This sequence joins TRBV11-2 and TRBJ2-7; 8 bases match TRBD1. V was pared by 3 bases and J by 12 bases, with 10 bases of the junction left unmatched. This CDR3 has 13 amino acids. Germline V gives CDR1 SGHAT, CDR2 FQNNGV. The CDR3 protein is CASSFQGANILYF. CDR3 coding DNA: TGTGCCAGCAGCTTCCAGGGGGCAAACATTCTGTACTTC.

This clonotype has a handful of counts. The chain combines TRBV27 with TRBJ1-2; D remains unclear. Germline CDR1 and CDR2: MNHEY and SMNVEV (reference sequence). CDR3 length equals 17 residues. Deletions cut 2 bases from V and 0 bases from J, with 16 bases between. CDR3 nucleotides: TGTGCCAGCAGTTTACGGTTGCTCGGCAGAACTAACTATGGCTACACCTTC. The encoded protein is CASSLRLLGRTNYGYTF.

This clonotype was found many times. V and J are TRBV27 and TRBJ1-2; the match to TRBD1 covers 11 bases. CDR3 length: 15 amino acids. The germline gives CDR1 MNHEY, CDR2 SMNVEV (reference sequence). V dropped 5 bases and J dropped 2; count of bases not matched to a gene: 4. CDR3 protein: CASSTRDRGNYGYTF. In DNA, the CDR3 is TGTGCCAGCAGTACCCGGGACAGGGGGAACTATGGCTACACCTTC.